Presented here are 9 T cell receptor beta chains from one specimen sequenced in a study of T cells in women clearing cervical HPV infection (dated by TCRdb to 2016 to 2019). Libraries were built with the immunoSEQ multiplex PCR assay. Entries here come from immuneACCESS through TCRdb and include only in-frame sequences with V and J called. Some clones fail to appear in such tables; in the studies checked, an unresolved V gene covers under half of the shortfall, and the cause of the remainder is unknown. The table for this sample lists approximately 41,000 clones. The leading ten clones occupy 6.5% to 8.5% of the sample. Specimen: blood buffy coat. The receptors shown here come from a woman between 18 and 75 years old with a cervical HPV16 infection that either progressed to CIN3+ or cleared (not recorded which).

Note on this clone: Coverage ceases 3 residues before the CDR3 finishes, and the germline J gene fills in the end. The J gene is TRBJ2-7, the V gene TRBV5-6; 11 positions match TRBD1. The CDR3 extends over 15 amino acids. Germline lookup yields CDR1 SGHDT and CDR2 YYEEEE. Trimming removed 4 bases from V and 2 bases from J; junction bases left unmatched: 5. The sequenced part of the CDR3 DNA is TGTGCCAGCAGCCGCCCGGGACAGGGGGCCTACGAG. Amino acids: CASSRPGQGAYE. The full CDR3 protein reads CASSRPGQGAYEQYF. Full variable domain (missing parts from reference TRBV5-6 and TRBJ2-7): DAGVTQSPTHLIKTRGQQVTLRCSPKSGHDTVSWYQQALGQGPQFIFQYYEEEERQRGNFPDRFSGHQFPNYSSELNVNALLLGDSALYLCASSRPGQGAYEQYFGPGTRLTVT.

Note on this clone: The read ends 3 residues early relative to the CDR3; the germline J gene fills the gap. The chain is built from TRBV19 and TRBJ1-2; TRBD1 agrees at 7 bases. Germline CDR1 is LNHDA and CDR2 is SQIVND (reference sequence). The CDR3 runs to 17 residues. V lost 2 bases and J lost 3; bases outside the gene matches: 12. This chain's CDR3 is CASSITGLGQVDYGYTF. The covered CDR3 bases are TGTGCCAGTAGTATAACCGGCCTTGGACAGGTGGACTATGGC.

This clone is deemed medium-sized by its frequency. The read terminates 3 residues before the CDR3 end, so the remaining end is supplied by the germline J gene. The chain couples TRBV10-3 to TRBJ1-1, with D possibly TRBD1 on 6 matching bases. Germline lookup yields CDR1 ENHRY and CDR2 SYGVKD. The CDR3 sequence is 14 residues long. The ends were cut back, 1 base at V and 1 base at J, with 7 bases in the middle. CDR3 DNA (partial): TGTGCCATCAGTGAGTTGGGACAGAACACTGAA. It is translated as CAISELGQNTE. The entire CDR3 protein reads CAISELGQNTEAFF.

A word on this clone: The missing CDR3 end, 3 residues past where the read stops, is filled in from the germline J gene. The rearrangement links TRBV6-1 to TRBJ2-7, with 8 bases fitting TRBD2. The CDR3 runs 18 residues. With V trimmed by 1 base and J by 2 bases, 13 bases remained unmatched. Germline V lookup: CDR1 MNHNS, CDR2 SASEGT. This CDR3 reads CASSEEAGGFEFAYEQYF. Incomplete CDR3 DNA: TGTGCCAGCAGTGAAGAGGCGGGAGGCTTCGAATTCGCCTACGAG.

Partial CDR3 DNA: TGTGCCAGCAGCTTAGGTCCGGTCCCTCAAGAGACC. Translation gives CASSLGPVPQET. The entire CDR3 protein reads CASSLGPVPQETQYF. V usage is TRBV7-6 and J usage is TRBJ2-5, with D uncertain. Read coverage stops 3 residues before the CDR3 terminus; the germline J gene supplies the remainder. Trimming stripped 1 base from V and 2 bases from J, with 11 bases between. The CDR3 runs to 15 residues. Germline CDR1 reads SGHVS; CDR2 reads FNYEAQ.

In regard to this clone: The DNA ends 3 residues before the CDR3 does, and the rest of the CDR3 is filled in from the germline J gene. This chain links TRBV5-1 with TRBJ1-1; no clear D gene. This CDR3 contains 17 residues. CDR1 and CDR2 (germline): SGHRS, YFSETQ. Trimming stripped 1 base from V and 0 bases from J, with 16 bases between. The CDR3 DNA, read in part, is TGCGCCAGCAGCTTGAAGATCAGCGGGGTAATGAACACTGAA. It translates to CASSLKISGVMNTE. The entire CDR3 is CASSLKISGVMNTEAFF.

As to this clone: The missing CDR3 end, 3 residues past where the read stops, is filled in from the germline J gene. The genes are TRBV5-1 and TRBJ1-1, with 9 positions matching TRBD1. This CDR3 is 13 amino acids long. The junction had 1 base not matched to a gene; V was cut back by 4 bases and J by 3 bases. From germline, CDR1 is SGHRS and CDR2 YFSETQ. The part of the CDR3 DNA that was read is TGCGCCAGCAGCAGGACAGGGGACACTGAA. Translation: CASSRTGDTE. The whole CDR3 protein is CASSRTGDTEAFF. Complete variable domain (other parts from reference TRBV5-1 and TRBJ1-1): KAGVTQTPRYLIKTRGQQVTLSCSPISGHRSVSWYQQTPGQGLQFLFEYFSETQRNKGNFPGRFSGRQFSNSRSEMNVSTLELGDSALYLCASSRTGDTEAFFGQGTRLTVV.

About this clone: The read halts 3 residues ahead of the CDR3 end, with the missing end drawn from the germline J gene. The V and J genes are TRBV30 and TRBJ1-1, with D unresolved. Between the trimmed V and J ends, which lost 4 bases and 5 bases, there was a span of 11 bases. The CDR3 runs 12 residues. From germline, CDR1 is GTSNPN and CDR2 SVGIG (reference sequence). The CDR3: CAWMVEGTEAFF. The DNA read from the CDR3 is TGTGCCTGGATGGTAGAAGGGACTGAA.

Notes on this clone: Coverage ceases 3 residues before the CDR3 finishes, and the germline J gene fills in the end. The genes are TRBV2 and TRBJ2-1, with a weak D call TRBD2 (7 bases). Trimming stripped 2 bases from V and 4 bases from J, with 12 bases between. CDR1 and CDR2 from the germline V gene are SNHLY and FYNNEI. The CDR3 totals 15 residues. CDR3 bases read: TGTGCCAGCAGTGAAACGGGGGGCGGTTACAATGAG. Translating gives CASSETGGGYNE. The complete CDR3 protein is CASSETGGGYNEQFF.